This T cell receptor (beta chain) came from a study of CD8 T cells in Susac syndrome. Trimming removed 5 bases from V and 7 bases from J; junction bases left unmatched: 6. Germline CDR1 reads SNHLY; CDR2 reads FYNNEI. The CDR3 sequence is 13 residues long. From blood CD8+ and CD4+ T cells, the TCR beta chain was sequenced. Matching for age and sex applied to the controls, who were healthy donors. Negative magnetic isolation gave CD8+ and CD4+ cells; FACS enriched CD8+ TEMRA. Random hexamers were used to reverse transcribe the RNA input (roughly 0.5 to 1 ug). Each CDR3 protein is one row after TCRdb ran MiXCR on the immunoSEQ multiplex PCR reads. The table includes approximately 130,000 distinct CDR3 sequences, 90% to 95% detected once.

Material for sequencing was CD4+ T cells from PBMCs. The source is a human donor in good health. V is TRBV2 and J is TRBJ1-1, with TRBD1 matching 8 bases. CDR3 coding DNA: TGTGCCAGCAGTAGACAGGGGCCGAATGAAGCTTTCTTT. Amino acids: CASSRQGPNEAFF.